The rows below give T cell receptor beta chains drawn from one sample of a study of shared clonotypes between healthy human individuals. TCRdb keeps only in-frame clones here, not all; method: immunoSEQ multiplex PCR. Of some 1.5 million clones in the sample, nearly 99% were seen once. Sample: naive CD4+ T cells sorted from blood. These receptors came from a man younger than 45 in good health. The CDR3 runs from the conserved cysteine through the conserved F or W. The D gene is left open where the match is weak. Clone size, where shown, is once, few, many, or a class for clones that have expanded.

V: TRBV10-1
J: TRBJ2-2
D: NA
size: NA
CDR3: CASSRLLGTGELFF
DNA: TGCGCCAGCAGTAGACTATTGGGCACCGGGGAGCTGTTTTTT

V: TRBV9
J: TRBJ2-1
D: TRBD2
size: NA
CDR3: CASSGSGGTYNEQFF
DNA: TGTGCCAGCAGCGGTAGCGGGGGAACTTACAATGAGCAGTTCTTC

V: TRBV4-1
J: TRBJ2-7
D: TRBD2
size: NA
CDR3: CASSHSGLAHEQYF
DNA: TGCGCCAGCAGCCATTCGGGACTAGCGCACGAGCAGTACTTC

V: TRBV9
J: TRBJ1-2
D: TRBD1
size: NA
CDR3: CASSPGQGERSTF
DNA: TGTGCCAGCAGCCCGGGACAGGGGGAGAGGAGTACCTTC

V: TRBV19
J: TRBJ1-5
D: TRBD1
size: NA
CDR3: CASSMQDRSNQPQHF
DNA: TGTGCCAGTAGTATGCAGGACAGGTCCAATCAGCCCCAGCATTTT

V: TRBV5-1
J: TRBJ1-4
D: TRBD1
size: once
CDR3: CASSTGIALVANEKLFF
DNA: TGCGCCAGTTCGACAGGGATCGCTCTAGTCGCTAATGAAAAACTGTTTTTT

V: TRBV5-6
J: TRBJ2-3
D: NA
size: NA
CDR3: CASSRDQSWPQYF
DNA: TGTGCCAGCAGCCGGGACCAGTCCTGGCCGCAGTATTTT

V: TRBV9
J: TRBJ2-1
D: NA
size: NA
CDR3: CASSDSGPPDEQFF
DNA: TGTGCCAGCAGCGATAGCGGCCCTCCGGATGAGCAGTTCTTC

V: TRBV5-4
J: TRBJ2-3
D: NA
size: NA
CDR3: CASSTQLQDTQYF
DNA: TGTGCCAGCAGCACACAGCTACAGGATACGCAGTATTTT

V: TRBV7-6
J: TRBJ2-3
D: TRBD2
size: NA
CDR3: CASSLGAAGGLGFQDTQYF
DNA: TGTGCCAGCAGCTTAGGGGCAGCGGGAGGGCTAGGTTTTCAAGATACGCAGTATTTT

V: TRBV6-6
J: TRBJ1-5
D: NA
size: NA
CDR3: CASSPQENQPQHF
DNA: TGTGCCAGCAGTCCTCAGGAAAATCAGCCCCAGCATTTT

V: TRBV6-1
J: TRBJ2-6
D: NA
size: NA
CDR3: CASSELGHSGANVLTF
DNA: TGTGCCAGCAGTGAATTAGGCCACTCTGGGGCCAACGTCCTGACTTTC

V: TRBV30
J: TRBJ2-1
D: TRBD2
size: NA
CDR3: CAWKTSEQFF
DNA: TGTGCCTGGAAGACTAGCGAGCAGTTCTTC

V: TRBV5-1
J: TRBJ1-4
D: TRBD1
size: NA
CDR3: CASSVGTGSEKLFF
DNA: TGCGCCAGCAGCGTAGGGACAGGGAGTGAAAAACTGTTTTTT

V: TRBV5-6
J: TRBJ2-5
D: TRBD1
size: once
CDR3: CASSRRTGLGETQYF
DNA: TGTGCCAGCAGCCGCCGGACAGGGTTGGGCGAGACCCAGTACTTC

V: TRBV29-1
J: TRBJ2-1
D: TRBD2
size: NA
CDR3: CSVEGPAGVNRNEQFF
DNA: TGCAGCGTTGAAGGGCCAGCGGGAGTCAACCGGAATGAGCAGTTCTTC

V: TRBV30
J: TRBJ1-2
D: TRBD1
size: NA
CDR3: CACSLTGEGYTF
DNA: TGTGCCTGTTCTCTGACAGGGGAAGGCTACACCTTC

V: TRBV20-1
J: TRBJ2-1
D: NA
size: NA
CDR3: CSAPDGDEQFF
DNA: TGCAGTGCTCCTGACGGCGATGAGCAGTTCTTC

V: TRBV19
J: TRBJ2-7
D: TRBD2
size: NA
CDR3: CASSRRGGLANYEQYF
DNA: TGTGCCAGTTCTAGGCGGGGGGGACTAGCGAATTACGAGCAGTACTTC

V: TRBV18
J: TRBJ2-1
D: NA
size: NA
CDR3: CASSRLRDSNEQFF
DNA: TGTGCCAGCTCAAGACTACGTGATTCCAATGAGCAGTTCTTC

V: TRBV5-1
J: TRBJ2-3
D: NA
size: NA
CDR3: CASSLDPGTSTDTQYF
DNA: TGCGCCAGCAGCTTGGATCCGGGGACGAGCACAGATACGCAGTATTTT

V: TRBV4-1
J: TRBJ2-3
D: NA
size: once
CDR3: CASSQGLARKTSSTDTQYF
DNA: TGCGCCAGCAGCCAAGGCCTAGCGCGAAAGACCTCTAGCACAGATACGCAGTATTTT

V: TRBV6-6
J: TRBJ2-2
D: TRBD1
size: NA
CDR3: CASKGDRGSGELFF
DNA: TGTGCCAGCAAGGGGGACAGGGGGTCCGGGGAGCTGTTTTTT

V: TRBV9
J: TRBJ2-2
D: NA
size: NA
CDR3: CASSAPARGTGELFF
DNA: TGTGCCAGCAGCGCCCCGGCTAGGGGAACCGGGGAGCTGTTTTTT

V: TRBV18
J: TRBJ2-7
D: NA
size: NA
CDR3: CASSPGAGALGGEQYF
DNA: TGTGCCAGCTCACCGGGGGCCGGGGCGTTGGGTGGCGAGCAGTACTTC

V: TRBV7-8
J: TRBJ1-2
D: NA
size: NA
CDR3: CASSKRDPEFDGYTF
DNA: TGTGCCAGCAGCAAACGGGACCCAGAATTTGATGGCTACACCTTC

V: TRBV2
J: TRBJ2-1
D: NA
size: NA
CDR3: CASSELSASHNEQFF
DNA: TGTGCCAGCAGTGAACTCAGCGCTAGTCACAATGAGCAGTTCTTC

V: TRBV28
J: TRBJ2-5
D: NA
size: NA
CDR3: CASSVSRSPTTQYF
DNA: TGTGCCAGCAGTGTGAGCCGGTCCCCTACGACCCAGTACTTC

V: TRBV18
J: TRBJ1-1
D: NA
size: NA
CDR3: CASSPSGVGNVGAFF
DNA: TGTGCCAGCTCACCTTCAGGGGTAGGGAACGTGGGAGCTTTCTTT